This is a list of T cell receptor beta chains from one sample in a study of T cells in Graves' hyperthyroidism and ophthalmopathy. MiXCR, applied by TCRdb to the multiplex PCR reads, yields one record per CDR3 protein. Here the sample spans roughly 750,000 distinct CDR3 sequences, about a sixth being singletons. The material sequenced was blood. Receptors were obtained from a man between 18 and 35 years old with Graves' hyperthyroidism. The CDR3 runs from the conserved cysteine through the conserved F or W. Each record gives: J gene, D gene, V gene, clone size, CDR3 DNA, CDR3 protein. A D gene is named only where the DNA matches it firmly. Size is omitted from some rows. Given values are once, few, many or a class for expanded clones.

J: TRBJ1-5
D: TRBD1
V: TRBV28
size: many
DNA: TGTGCCAGCAGTTTCCCCAGGGGGCTGGGTCAGCCCCAGCATTTT
CDR3: CASSFPRGLGQPQHF

J: TRBJ1-5
D: .
V: TRBV28
size: many
DNA: TGTGCCAGCAGTCCTGGGACACCCAATCAGCCCCAGCATTTT
CDR3: CASSPGTPNQPQHF

J: TRBJ2-1
D: .
V: TRBV11-2
size: many
DNA: TGTGCCAGCAGCTTAGGACAGCACAATGAGCAGTTCTTC
CDR3: CASSLGQHNEQFF

J: TRBJ1-4
D: .
V: TRBV6-1
size: few
DNA: TGTGCCAGCGGTAAGGGTGGAGGAAAACTGTTTTTT
CDR3: CASGKGGGKLFF

J: TRBJ2-7
D: TRBD2
V: TRBV28
size: many
DNA: TGTGCCAGCAGCCCTTCACCGGGACTAGCGGGAAGAGAATCGGGCGAGCAGTACTTC
CDR3: CASSPSPGLAGRESGEQYF

J: TRBJ2-2
D: .
V: TRBV2
size: many
DNA: TGTGCCAGCAGTGGGCTAGCGCGAACGAACACCGGGGAGCTGTTTTTT
CDR3: CASSGLARTNTGELFF

J: TRBJ2-4
D: .
V: TRBV19
size: .
DNA: TGTGCCAGTAGTATAGAGGGGGCAGCCAAAAACATTCAGTACTTC
CDR3: CASSIEGAAKNIQYF

J: TRBJ2-7
D: .
V: TRBV6-5
size: few
DNA: TGTGCCAGCAGTTACTCGAGAAGGGGCGCGTACGAGCAGTACTTC
CDR3: CASSYSRRGAYEQYF

J: TRBJ2-7
D: .
V: TRBV19
size: .
DNA: TGTGCCAGTAGTCGGCCAAGGGCTTCAAGCTCCCACGAGCAGTACTTC
CDR3: CASSRPRASSSHEQYF

J: TRBJ1-5
D: .
V: TRBV3-1
size: .
DNA: TGTGCCAGCAGCCGAGAGCCTTTCAATCAGCCCCAGCATTTT
CDR3: CASSREPFNQPQHF

J: TRBJ2-1
D: TRBD2
V: TRBV7-9
size: few
DNA: TGTGCCAGCAGCCCCCGGCTTCTCATATACCAAGCGGGAGATGGGTACAATGAGCAGTTCTTC
CDR3: CASSPRLLIYQAGDGYNEQFF

J: TRBJ2-1
D: TRBD1
V: TRBV11-2
size: many
DNA: TGTGCCAGCAGCCCGGGGACAGGGGGCTTCAATGAGCAGTTCTTC
CDR3: CASSPGTGGFNEQFF

J: TRBJ2-5
D: TRBD1
V: TRBV29-1
size: .
DNA: TGCAGCGTTGAGGTTTGGGGACAGGGGTTTGGTCAAGAGACCCAGTACTTC
CDR3: CSVEVWGQGFGQETQYF

J: TRBJ1-2
D: .
V: TRBV30
size: .
DNA: TGTGCCTGGACTGGACCCGGAAGGTATGGCTACACCTTC
CDR3: CAWTGPGRYGYTF

J: TRBJ1-1
D: .
V: TRBV28
size: many
DNA: TGTGCCAGCAGCCTCCCGGGGGACACTGAAGCTTTCTTT
CDR3: CASSLPGDTEAFF

J: TRBJ2-1
D: .
V: TRBV6-1
size: .
DNA: TGTGCCAGCAGCCCCCGTGGACATACTTACAATGAGCAGTTCTTC
CDR3: CASSPRGHTYNEQFF

J: TRBJ2-7
D: TRBD2
V: TRBV6-2/TRBV6-3
size: .
DNA: TGTGCCAGCACACCGGGACTAGCGGGACGGGAGCAGTACTTC
CDR3: CASTPGLAGREQYF

J: TRBJ2-7
D: .
V: TRBV28
size: many
DNA: TGTGCCAGCAGGGGACGTGGTAGGGAATACGAGCAGTACTTC
CDR3: CASRGRGREYEQYF

J: TRBJ2-7
D: TRBD1
V: TRBV20-1
size: once
DNA: TGCAGTGCTTCGGACAGGACCTCCTACGAGCAGTACTTC
CDR3: CSASDRTSYEQYF

J: TRBJ2-1
D: .
V: TRBV4-2
size: .
DNA: TGTGCCAGCAGCGGCCCCCAGGGCGGACACAATGAGCAGTTCTTC
CDR3: CASSGPQGGHNEQFF

J: TRBJ2-1
D: .
V: TRBV2
size: many
DNA: TGTGCCAGCAGTAAAGATAGCGACCATGAGCAGTTCTTC
CDR3: CASSKDSDHEQFF

J: TRBJ2-1
D: TRBD2
V: TRBV9
size: few
DNA: TGTGCCAGCAGCGTAGGAGAGCGGGATGACTGGGATGAGCAGTTCTTC
CDR3: CASSVGERDDWDEQFF

J: TRBJ2-7
D: TRBD2
V: TRBV11-1
size: few
DNA: TGTGCCAGCAGCTCGTCCGGGACTAGTCTCTACGAGCAGTACTTC
CDR3: CASSSSGTSLYEQYF

J: TRBJ2-2
D: .
V: TRBV27
size: few
DNA: TGTGCCAGGGATGGCGGGGAGCTGTTTTTT
CDR3: CARDGGELFF

J: TRBJ2-7
D: .
V: TRBV27
size: few
DNA: TGTGCCAGCAGTTTATCGCAGGGGACCCACGAGCAGTACTTC
CDR3: CASSLSQGTHEQYF

J: TRBJ1-2
D: TRBD1
V: TRBV20-1
size: few
DNA: TGCAGTGCTAGAGTGATGGGACAGGGGGCAAACTATGGCTACACCTTC
CDR3: CSARVMGQGANYGYTF

J: TRBJ2-3
D: .
V: TRBV11-2
size: .
DNA: TGTGCCAGCAGCTTAGGCGCTTCTAGCACAGATACGCAGTATTTT
CDR3: CASSLGASSTDTQYF

J: TRBJ2-2
D: .
V: TRBV29-1
size: .
DNA: TGCAGCGTCCGACCCTCGAGGGACACCGGGGAGCTGTTTTTT
CDR3: CSVRPSRDTGELFF

J: TRBJ1-6
D: .
V: TRBV12-3/TRBV12-4
size: many
DNA: TGTGCCAGCAGTCGGACGGGGGAGCCCCTCCACTTT
CDR3: CASSRTGEPLHF

J: TRBJ1-2
D: .
V: TRBV2
size: many
DNA: TGTGCCAGCAGTGAATTGCATTCGTATGGCTACACCTTC
CDR3: CASSELHSYGYTF

J: TRBJ2-5
D: .
V: TRBV19
size: few
DNA: TGTGCCAGTAGTATTAGGGGTCCCGAAGAGACCCAGTACTTC
CDR3: CASSIRGPEETQYF

J: TRBJ2-1
D: .
V: TRBV10-3
size: few
DNA: TGTGCCATCAGTGAGGGGACCCCCAATGAGCAGTTCTTC
CDR3: CAISEGTPNEQFF

J: TRBJ1-2
D: .
V: TRBV3-2
size: few
DNA: TGTGCCAGCAGCCAGTTGATAGTCTACGGCTACACCTTC
CDR3: CASSQLIVYGYTF

J: TRBJ2-4
D: .
V: TRBV6-2/TRBV6-3
size: .
DNA: TGTGCCAGCAGAAACAAAAACATTCAGTACTTC
CDR3: CASRNKNIQYF

J: TRBJ1-1
D: .
V: TRBV6-5
size: .
DNA: TGTGCCAGCAGTTACTCCCGTCTGCAGAACACTGAAGCTTTCTTT
CDR3: CASSYSRLQNTEAFF

J: TRBJ2-6
D: TRBD2
V: TRBV3-1
size: few
DNA: TGTGCCAGCAGTCCGACTAGCGGGAGGTCTGGGGCCAACGTCCTGACTTTC
CDR3: CASSPTSGRSGANVLTF

J: TRBJ2-7
D: .
V: TRBV4-2
size: .
DNA: TGTGCCAGCAGCCAAGTTGGAGGGGGGCTCACCTACGAGCAGTACTTC
CDR3: CASSQVGGGLTYEQYF

J: TRBJ2-3
D: TRBD2
V: TRBV7-2
size: many
DNA: TGTGCCAGCAGCTATAGCGGGAGGGCTAGCACAGATACGCAGTATTTT
CDR3: CASSYSGRASTDTQYF

J: TRBJ2-5
D: .
V: TRBV5-4
size: few
DNA: TGTGCCAGCAGCGGACAGAAAGAGACCCAGTACTTC
CDR3: CASSGQKETQYF

J: TRBJ2-1
D: .
V: TRBV4-2
size: few
DNA: TGTGCCAGCAGCCCTTGGAGGAGCTCCTACAATGAGCAGTTCTTC
CDR3: CASSPWRSSYNEQFF